The 13 T cell receptor beta chains listed next were all sequenced from one sample in a study of T cells in localized non-small cell lung cancer. Profiled with immunoSEQ multiplex PCR; TCRdb holds only in-frame clones, not every one. The sample comprises some 4,500 clones, 85% to 95% of which are singletons, and around 3% rests with the top ten. This specimen was peripheral blood, taken before any cancer treatment. Receptors originate from a woman aged 35 to 69 with stage I lung adenocarcinoma.

The genes are TRBV2 and TRBJ2-1; maybe TRBD2 (5 bases). CDR1 is SNHLY and CDR2 is FYNNEI in the germline V gene. CDR3 size: 13 residues. Trimming removed 3 bases from V and 10 bases from J, with 13 bases in between. The CDR3 DNA is TGTGCCAGCAGTGAGGAGGTTCGGAAGGAGCAGTTCTTC. Amino acid sequence: CASSEEVRKEQFF.

The rearrangement links TRBV18 to TRBJ2-7; 8 positions match TRBD2. The CDR3 totals 15 residues. V was pared by 3 bases and J by 2 bases, with 6 bases of the junction left unmatched. CDR1 is KGHSH, CDR2 LQKENI, per germline. CDR3 sequence: CASSPLAGSAYEQYF. DNA for the CDR3: TGTGCCAGCTCACCCCTAGCGGGTTCGGCCTACGAGCAGTACTTC. Variable domain in full (rest from reference TRBV18 and TRBJ2-7): NAGVMQNPRHLVRRRGQEARLRCSPMKGHSHVYWYRQLPEEGLKFMVYLQKENIIDESGMPKERFSAEFPKEGPSILRIQQVVRGDSAAYFCASSPLAGSAYEQYFGPGTRLTVT.

This chain links TRBV18 with TRBJ1-5; unclear D gene. The CDR3 is 15 residues long. Germline V CDR1 and CDR2: KGHSH, LQKENI. Trimming pared 0 bases from V and 2 bases from J, leaving 8 bases between. The CDR3 nucleotides read TGTGCCAGCTCACCACCTTGGGGAGGCAATCAGCCCCAGCATTTT. It encodes CASSPPWGGNQPQHF. The entire variable domain, with the rest obtained from reference TRBV18 and TRBJ1-5, is as follows: NAGVMQNPRHLVRRRGQEARLRCSPMKGHSHVYWYRQLPEEGLKFMVYLQKENIIDESGMPKERFSAEFPKEGPSILRIQQVVRGDSAAYFCASSPPWGGNQPQHFGDGTRLSIL.

This sequence joins TRBV28 and TRBJ2-5, with D perhaps matching TRBD2 (5 bases). CDR3 length equals 14 residues. V was trimmed by 4 bases and J by 4 bases, leaving 13 bases between them. The germline CDR1 and CDR2 sequences are MDHEN and SYDVKM. Here the CDR3 DNA reads TGTGCCAGCAGTTCCGGGGTCCCAGGAGAGACCCAGTACTTC. This sequence encodes CASSSGVPGETQYF.

The chain carries TRBV4-1 and TRBJ1-5, with D perhaps matching TRBD1 (6 bases). This CDR3 is 17 amino acids long. The V end was cut by 1 base, the J end by 2 bases, with 15 bases between. Per germline, CDR1 MGHRA and CDR2 YSYEKL. CDR3 coding DNA: TGCGCCAGCAGCCAAGTGGAGGGGGTCCGGGGCAATCAGCCCCAGCATTTT. Its translation is CASSQVEGVRGNQPQHF.

This chain uses TRBV7-6 with TRBJ1-5; D unclear. Germline CDR1 SGHVS, CDR2 FNYEAQ. Between the trimmed V and J ends, which lost 1 base and 2 bases, there was a span of 6 bases. The length of the CDR3 is 14 residues. CDR3 region: CASSLEQGNQPQHF. In DNA form, the CDR3 reads TGTGCCAGCAGCTTAGAGCAGGGCAATCAGCCCCAGCATTTT.

The chain combines TRBV25-1 with TRBJ2-7; a possible D gene is TRBD1 (6 bases). The CDR3 extends over 15 amino acids. CDR1 is MGHDK and CDR2 is SYGVNS in the germline V gene. V dropped 3 bases and J dropped 9 bases, with 21 bases sitting between them. CDR3: CASSDGVDSPLGQYF. The CDR3 region has the DNA TGTGCCAGCAGTGATGGGGTGGACAGCCCCCTAGGGCAGTACTTC.

The V gene is TRBV25-1, the J gene TRBJ2-7; D possibly corresponds to TRBD1 (5 bases). The germline V gene encodes CDR1 MGHDK and CDR2 SYGVNS. The ends were cut back, 0 bases at V and 4 bases at J, with 10 bases in the middle. There are 14 residues in the CDR3. Here the CDR3 DNA reads TGTGCCAGCAGTGAATATGGGGCAGATTACGAGCAGTACTTC. Translated: CASSEYGADYEQYF.

This rearrangement joins TRBV5-8 to TRBJ1-5; no clear D gene. The V end was cut by 3 bases, the J end by 0 bases, with 13 bases between. CDR3 length: 16 residues. Per the germline V gene, CDR1 is SGHTS and CDR2 is YDEGEE. The CDR3 region is CASSYSTGYSNQPQHF. CDR3 coding DNA: TGTGCCAGCAGCTATTCTACGGGATATAGCAATCAGCCCCAGCATTTT. Full variable domain (rest looked up from reference TRBV5-8 and TRBJ1-5): EAGVTQSPTHLIKTRGQQATLRCSPISGHTSVYWYQQALGLGLQFLLWYDEGEERNRGNFPPRFSGRQFPNYSSELNVNALELEDSALYLCASSYSTGYSNQPQHFGDGTRLSIL.

The genes are TRBV10-3 and TRBJ2-5; D is possibly TRBD2 (5 bases). Between the trimmed V and J ends, which lost 4 bases and 1 base, there was a span of 7 bases. Germline V lookup: CDR1 ENHRY, CDR2 SYGVKD. The CDR3 is 13 residues long. The CDR3 DNA sequence: TGTGCCATCAGTGGGACTGTCCAAGAGACCCAGTACTTC. Protein sequence: CAISGTVQETQYF.

The chain couples TRBV7-2 to TRBJ1-1; D uncertain. There are 13 residues in the CDR3. The V gene's germline CDR1 is SGHTA and CDR2 FQGNSA. With 5 bases removed from V and 4 bases from J, the gap between germline ends came to 11 bases. CDR3 in DNA: TGTGCCAGCAGCAGAGGGAGAGGCACTGAAGCTTTCTTT. Amino acid sequence: CASSRGRGTEAFF.

J is TRBJ1-2 and V is TRBV14; TRBD1 matches at 11 bases. The CDR3 is 15 amino acids. V was pared by 1 base and J by 4 bases, with 2 bases of the junction left unmatched. In germline, CDR1 is SGHDN, CDR2 FVKESK. In DNA, the CDR3 is TGTGCCAGCAGCCAAGGGACAGGGGGCATCTATGGCTACACCTTC. This sequence encodes CASSQGTGGIYGYTF.

The rearrangement joins TRBV7-2 to TRBJ2-5, with a weak D call TRBD1 (6 bases). V lost 1 base, J lost 1 base, and 7 bases lay in between. Per the germline V gene, CDR1 is SGHTA and CDR2 is FQGNSA. This CDR3 has 14 residues. The CDR3 region is CASSLGGLQETQYF. The CDR3, as DNA: TGTGCCAGCAGCTTAGGGGGGCTCCAAGAGACCCAGTACTTC. The complete variable domain, with remaining parts taken from reference TRBV7-2 and TRBJ2-5, reads GAGVSQSPSNKVTEKGKDVELRCDPISGHTALYWYRQSLGQGLEFLIYFQGNSAPDKSGLPSDRFSAERTGGSVSTLTIQRTQQEDSAVYLCASSLGGLQETQYFGPGTRLLVL.